This TCR beta chain was profiled in a study of OX40 agonist ivuxolimab in advanced cancers. Study-level information: Patients were given ivuxolimab, an antibody that agonizes OX40 (CD134).

Overall study findings and caveats: Partial responders at 0.1-3.0 mg/kg showed near-lowest clonal expansion. The average count of expanded clones was higher among CD8+ T cells than among CD4+. Also present in some nonresponders was a low level of normalized T-cell clonal expansion.

This table comes from immunoSEQ multiplex PCR, and its TCRdb copy is limited to in-frame clones, with some not included. In the table there are just over 80,000 clones, more than 70% of which are singletons. V dropped 0 bases and J dropped 5; count of bases not matched to a gene: 4. In germline, CDR1 is SGHAT, CDR2 FQNNGV. The length of the CDR3 is 15 residues. This clone was seen a single time. The antigen remains unidentified. The chain uses TRBV11-2 and TRBJ2-1, with 7 bases matching TRBD1. This sample comprised CD4+ or CD8+ T cells sorted from blood, obtained in a trial of the OX40 agonist ivuxolimab. The TCR was taken from an adult with an advanced solid tumor such as melanoma, head and neck, liver or kidney cancer. The CDR3 DNA reads as TGTGCCAGCAGCTTAGATGGGACAGCCAACAATGAGCAGTTCTTC. Protein product: CASSLDGTANNEQFF.